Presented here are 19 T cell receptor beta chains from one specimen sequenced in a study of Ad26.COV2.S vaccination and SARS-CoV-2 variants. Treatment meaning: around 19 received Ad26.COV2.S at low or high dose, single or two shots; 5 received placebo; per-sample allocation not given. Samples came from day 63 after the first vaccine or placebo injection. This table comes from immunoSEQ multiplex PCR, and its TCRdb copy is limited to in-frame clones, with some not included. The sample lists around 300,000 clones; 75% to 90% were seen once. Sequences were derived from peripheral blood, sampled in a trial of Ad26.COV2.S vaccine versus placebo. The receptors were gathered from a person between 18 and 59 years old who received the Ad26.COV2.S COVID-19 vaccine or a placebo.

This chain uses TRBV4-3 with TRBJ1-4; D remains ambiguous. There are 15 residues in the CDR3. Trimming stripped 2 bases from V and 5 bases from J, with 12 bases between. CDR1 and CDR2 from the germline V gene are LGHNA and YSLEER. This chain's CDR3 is CASSQIISQNEKLFF. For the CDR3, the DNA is TGCGCCAGCAGCCAAATTATCAGCCAGAATGAAAAACTGTTTTTT.

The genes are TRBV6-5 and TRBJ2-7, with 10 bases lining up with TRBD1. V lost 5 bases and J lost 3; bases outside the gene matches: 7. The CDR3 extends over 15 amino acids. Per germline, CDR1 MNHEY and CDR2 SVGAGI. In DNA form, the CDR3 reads TGTGCCAGCAGTCGCTACCGGGACAGGGGCTACGAGCAGTACTTC. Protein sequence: CASSRYRDRGYEQYF.

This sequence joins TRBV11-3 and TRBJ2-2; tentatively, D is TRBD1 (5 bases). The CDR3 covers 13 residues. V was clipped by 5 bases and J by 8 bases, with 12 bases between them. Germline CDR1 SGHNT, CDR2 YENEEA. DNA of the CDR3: TGTGCCAGCAGCCGGACACGGCTGGGGGAGCTGTTTTTT. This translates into CASSRTRLGELFF.

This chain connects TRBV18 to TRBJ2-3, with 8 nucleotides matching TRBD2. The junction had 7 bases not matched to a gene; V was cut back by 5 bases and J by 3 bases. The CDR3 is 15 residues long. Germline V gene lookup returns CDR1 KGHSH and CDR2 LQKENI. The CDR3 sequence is CASSSLASGTDTQYF. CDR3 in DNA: TGTGCCAGCTCAAGTTTGGCTAGCGGGACAGATACGCAGTATTTT. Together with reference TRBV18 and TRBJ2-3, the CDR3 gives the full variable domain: NAGVMQNPRHLVRRRGQEARLRCSPMKGHSHVYWYRQLPEEGLKFMVYLQKENIIDESGMPKERFSAEFPKEGPSILRIQQVVRGDSAAYFCASSSLASGTDTQYFGPGTRLTVL.

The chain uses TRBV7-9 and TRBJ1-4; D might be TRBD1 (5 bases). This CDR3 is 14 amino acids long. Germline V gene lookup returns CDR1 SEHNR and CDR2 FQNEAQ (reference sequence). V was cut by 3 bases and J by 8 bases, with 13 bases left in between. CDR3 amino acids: CASSFGANPEKLFF. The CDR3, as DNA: TGTGCCAGCAGCTTTGGGGCTAACCCAGAAAAACTGTTTTTT.

The CDR3 loop is CASSLGTEEETQYF. The CDR3 nucleotides read TGTGCCAGTTCATTGGGGACGGAGGAAGAGACCCAGTACTTC. The J gene is TRBJ2-5, the V gene TRBV19; D tentatively fits TRBD1 or TRBD2 (5 bases each). This CDR3 has 14 residues. V gave up 8 bases and J gave up 3 bases, with 16 bases separating them. Germline CDR1 LNHDA, CDR2 SQIVND (reference sequence).

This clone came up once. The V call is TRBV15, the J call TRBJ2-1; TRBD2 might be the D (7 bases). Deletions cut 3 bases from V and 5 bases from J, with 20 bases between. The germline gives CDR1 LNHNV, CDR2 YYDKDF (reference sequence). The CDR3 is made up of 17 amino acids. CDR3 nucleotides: TGTGCCACCAGCAGGGCCCTGGGGGGGCGGGAGAACAATGAGCAGTTCTTC. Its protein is CATSRALGGRENNEQFF.

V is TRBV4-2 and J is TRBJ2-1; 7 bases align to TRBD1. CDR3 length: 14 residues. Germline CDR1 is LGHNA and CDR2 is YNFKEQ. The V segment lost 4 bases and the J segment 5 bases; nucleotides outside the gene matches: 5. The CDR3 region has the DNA TGTGCCAGCAGCCCCGCAGGGGGTAACAATGAGCAGTTCTTC. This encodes CASSPAGGNNEQFF.

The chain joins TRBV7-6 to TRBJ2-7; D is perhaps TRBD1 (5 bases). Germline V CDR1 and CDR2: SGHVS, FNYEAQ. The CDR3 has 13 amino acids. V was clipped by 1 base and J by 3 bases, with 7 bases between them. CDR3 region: CASSLGQLYEQYF. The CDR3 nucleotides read TGTGCCAGCAGCTTAGGACAGCTCTACGAGCAGTACTTC. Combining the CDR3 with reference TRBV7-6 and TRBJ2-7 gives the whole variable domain GAGVSQSPRYKVTKRGQDVALRCDPISGHVSLYWYRQALGQGPEFLTYFNYEAQQDKSGLPNDRFSAERPEGSISTLTIQRTEQRDSAMYRCASSLGQLYEQYFGPGTRLTVT.

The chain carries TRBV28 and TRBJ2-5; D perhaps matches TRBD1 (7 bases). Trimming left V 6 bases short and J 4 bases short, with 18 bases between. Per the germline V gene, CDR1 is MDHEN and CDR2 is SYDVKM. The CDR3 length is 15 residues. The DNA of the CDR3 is TGTGCCAGCAGGGTCGGAGGGGACAGCGGAGAGACCCAGTACTTC. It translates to CASRVGGDSGETQYF.

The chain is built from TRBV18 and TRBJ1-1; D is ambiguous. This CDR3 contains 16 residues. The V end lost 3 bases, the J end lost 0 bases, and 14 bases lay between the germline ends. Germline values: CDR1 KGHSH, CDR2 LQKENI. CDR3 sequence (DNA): TGTGCCAGCTCACCCCTTACTAGTGATATGAACACTGAAGCTTTCTTT. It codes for CASSPLTSDMNTEAFF. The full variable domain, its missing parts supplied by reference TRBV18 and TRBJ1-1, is NAGVMQNPRHLVRRRGQEARLRCSPMKGHSHVYWYRQLPEEGLKFMVYLQKENIIDESGMPKERFSAEFPKEGPSILRIQQVVRGDSAAYFCASSPLTSDMNTEAFFGQGTRLTVV.

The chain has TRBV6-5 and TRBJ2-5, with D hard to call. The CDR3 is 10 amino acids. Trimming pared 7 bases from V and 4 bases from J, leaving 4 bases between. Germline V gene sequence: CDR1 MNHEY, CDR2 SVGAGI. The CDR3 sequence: CASTGETQYF. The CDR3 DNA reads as TGTGCCAGCACTGGAGAGACCCAGTACTTC.

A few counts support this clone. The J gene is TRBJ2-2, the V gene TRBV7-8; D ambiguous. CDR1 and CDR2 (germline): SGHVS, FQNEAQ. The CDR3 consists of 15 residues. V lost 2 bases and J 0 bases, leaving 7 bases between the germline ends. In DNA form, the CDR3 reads TGTGCCAGCAGCTTACCCAATTCGAACACCGGGGAGCTGTTTTTT. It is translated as CASSLPNSNTGELFF.

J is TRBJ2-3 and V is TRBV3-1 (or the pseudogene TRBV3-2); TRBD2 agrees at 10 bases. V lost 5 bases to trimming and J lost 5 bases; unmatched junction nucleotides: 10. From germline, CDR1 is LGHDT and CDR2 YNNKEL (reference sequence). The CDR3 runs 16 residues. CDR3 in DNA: TGTGCCAGCAGCACCCGAAGCGGGGGGGCGGGAGATACGCAGTATTTT. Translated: CASSTRSGGAGDTQYF.

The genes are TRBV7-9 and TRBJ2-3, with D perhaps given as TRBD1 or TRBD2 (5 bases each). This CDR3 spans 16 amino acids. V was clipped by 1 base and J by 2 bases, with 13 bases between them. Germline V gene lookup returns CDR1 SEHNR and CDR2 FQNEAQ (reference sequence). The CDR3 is CASSLVLGTNTDTQYF. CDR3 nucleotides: TGTGCCAGCAGCTTAGTGCTTGGGACCAACACAGATACGCAGTATTTT.

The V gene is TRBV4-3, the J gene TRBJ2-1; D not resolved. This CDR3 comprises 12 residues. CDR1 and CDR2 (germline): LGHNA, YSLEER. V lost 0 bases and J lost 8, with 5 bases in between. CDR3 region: CASSQDRDEQFF. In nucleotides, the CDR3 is TGCGCCAGCAGCCAAGATAGGGATGAGCAGTTCTTC.

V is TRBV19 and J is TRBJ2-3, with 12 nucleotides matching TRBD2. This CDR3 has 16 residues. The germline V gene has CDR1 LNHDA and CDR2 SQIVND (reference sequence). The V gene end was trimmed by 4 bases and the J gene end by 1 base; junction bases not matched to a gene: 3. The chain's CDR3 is CASSRTSGTGTDTQYF. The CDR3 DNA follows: TGTGCCAGTAGTAGGACTAGCGGGACGGGCACAGATACGCAGTATTTT.

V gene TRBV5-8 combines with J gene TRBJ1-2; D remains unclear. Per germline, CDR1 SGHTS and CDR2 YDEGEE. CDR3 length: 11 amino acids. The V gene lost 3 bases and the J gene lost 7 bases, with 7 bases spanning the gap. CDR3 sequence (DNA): TGTGCCAGCAGCTCATGGTCTGGCTACACCTTC. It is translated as CASSSWSGYTF. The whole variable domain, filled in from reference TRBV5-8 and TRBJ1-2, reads EAGVTQSPTHLIKTRGQQATLRCSPISGHTSVYWYQQALGLGLQFLLWYDEGEERNRGNFPPRFSGRQFPNYSSELNVNALELEDSALYLCASSSWSGYTFGSGTRLTVV.

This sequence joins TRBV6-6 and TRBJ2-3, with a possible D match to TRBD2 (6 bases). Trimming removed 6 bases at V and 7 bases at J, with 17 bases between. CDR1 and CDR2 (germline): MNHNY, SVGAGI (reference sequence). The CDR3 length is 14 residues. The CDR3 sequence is CASSQGLTANTQYF. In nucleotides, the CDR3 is TGTGCCAGCAGCCAGGGACTTACCGCGAATACGCAGTATTTT.